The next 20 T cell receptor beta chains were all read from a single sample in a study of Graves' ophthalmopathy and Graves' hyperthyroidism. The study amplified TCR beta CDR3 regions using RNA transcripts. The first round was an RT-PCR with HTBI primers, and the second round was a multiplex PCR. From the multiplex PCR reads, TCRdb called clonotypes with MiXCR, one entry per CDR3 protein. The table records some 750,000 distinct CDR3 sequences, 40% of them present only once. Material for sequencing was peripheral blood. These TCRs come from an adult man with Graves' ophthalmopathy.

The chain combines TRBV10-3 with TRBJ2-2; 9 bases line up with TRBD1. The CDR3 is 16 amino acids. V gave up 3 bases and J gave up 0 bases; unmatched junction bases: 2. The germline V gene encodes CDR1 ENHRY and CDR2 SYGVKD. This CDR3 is CAISDTGGANTGELFF. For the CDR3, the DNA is TGTGCCATCAGTGACACAGGGGGCGCGAACACCGGGGAGCTGTTTTTT.

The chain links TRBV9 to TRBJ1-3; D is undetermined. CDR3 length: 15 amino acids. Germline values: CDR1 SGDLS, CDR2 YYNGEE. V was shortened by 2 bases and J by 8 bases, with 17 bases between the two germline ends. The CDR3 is CASSVGRSVVDTIYF. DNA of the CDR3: TGTGCCAGCAGCGTCGGACGAAGCGTAGTAGACACCATATATTTT.

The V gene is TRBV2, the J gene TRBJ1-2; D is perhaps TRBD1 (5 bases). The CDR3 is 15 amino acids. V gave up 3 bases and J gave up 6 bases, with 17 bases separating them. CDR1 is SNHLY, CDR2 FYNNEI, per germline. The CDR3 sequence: CASSDTGGATHGYTF. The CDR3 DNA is TGTGCCAGCAGTGACACAGGAGGGGCCACACATGGCTACACCTTC.

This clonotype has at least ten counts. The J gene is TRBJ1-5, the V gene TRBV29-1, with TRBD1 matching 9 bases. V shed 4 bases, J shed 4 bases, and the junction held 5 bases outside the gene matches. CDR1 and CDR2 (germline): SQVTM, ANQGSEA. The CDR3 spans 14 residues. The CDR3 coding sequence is TGCAGCGTTGCTGTGACAGGGGGAAATCAGCCCCAGCATTTT. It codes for CSVAVTGGNQPQHF.

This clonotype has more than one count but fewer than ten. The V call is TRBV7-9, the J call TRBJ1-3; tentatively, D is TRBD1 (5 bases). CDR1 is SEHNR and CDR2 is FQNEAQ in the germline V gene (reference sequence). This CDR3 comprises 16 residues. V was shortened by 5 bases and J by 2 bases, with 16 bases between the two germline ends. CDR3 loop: CASSPLGGAAGNTIYF. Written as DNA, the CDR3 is TGTGCCAGCAGCCCACTGGGAGGGGCGGCTGGAAACACCATATATTTT.

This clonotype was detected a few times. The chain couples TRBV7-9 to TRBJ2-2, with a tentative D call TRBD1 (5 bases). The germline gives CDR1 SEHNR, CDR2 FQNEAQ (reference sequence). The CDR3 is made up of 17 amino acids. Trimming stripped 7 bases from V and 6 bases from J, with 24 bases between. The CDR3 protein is CASKLTGGTGVSGELFF. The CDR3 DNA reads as TGTGCCAGCAAGCTTACTGGCGGTACAGGAGTCTCCGGGGAGCTGTTTTTT.

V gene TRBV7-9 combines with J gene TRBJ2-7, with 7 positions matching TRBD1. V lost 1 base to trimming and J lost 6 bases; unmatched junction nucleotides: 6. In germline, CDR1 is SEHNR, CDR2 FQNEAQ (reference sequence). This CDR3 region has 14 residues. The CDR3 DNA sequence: TGTGCCAGCAGCTTAGTTTCGGCAGGGGGCGAGCAGTACTTC. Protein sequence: CASSLVSAGGEQYF. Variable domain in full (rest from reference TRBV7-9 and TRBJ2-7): DTGVSQNPRHKITKRGQNVTFRCDPISEHNRLYWYRQTLGQGPEFLTYFQNEAQLEKSRLLSDRFSAERPKGSFSTLEIQRTEQGDSAMYLCASSLVSAGGEQYFGPGTRLTVT.

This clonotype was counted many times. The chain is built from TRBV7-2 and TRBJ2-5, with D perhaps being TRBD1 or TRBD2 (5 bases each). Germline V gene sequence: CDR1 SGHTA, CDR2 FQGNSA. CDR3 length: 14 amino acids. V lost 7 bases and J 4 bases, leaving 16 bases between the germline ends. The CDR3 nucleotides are TGTGCCAGCACCATCCAGCAGGGACCAGAGACCCAGTACTTC. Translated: CASTIQQGPETQYF.

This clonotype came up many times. The CDR3 sequence is CATSSDRPNYGYTF. The CDR3 DNA reads as TGTGCCACCAGCAGCGACAGGCCTAACTATGGCTACACCTTC. V usage is TRBV15 and J usage is TRBJ1-2, with D possibly matching TRBD1 (6 bases). The CDR3 loop spans 14 amino acids. V lost 3 bases and J lost 0, with 8 bases in between. Germline CDR1 LNHNV, CDR2 YYDKDF (reference sequence).

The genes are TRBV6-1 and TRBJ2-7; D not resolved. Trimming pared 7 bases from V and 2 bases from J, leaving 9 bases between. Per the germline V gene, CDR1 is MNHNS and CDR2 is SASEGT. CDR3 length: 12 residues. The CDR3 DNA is TGTGCCAGCAATGGTGGTGCCTACGAGCAGTACTTC. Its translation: CASNGGAYEQYF.

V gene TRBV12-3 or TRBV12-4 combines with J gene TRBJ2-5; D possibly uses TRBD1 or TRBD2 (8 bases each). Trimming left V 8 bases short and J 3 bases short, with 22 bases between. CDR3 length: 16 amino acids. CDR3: CASPWPGGTGEETQYF. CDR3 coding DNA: TGTGCCAGCCCCTGGCCGGGGGGGACAGGCGAAGAGACCCAGTACTTC.

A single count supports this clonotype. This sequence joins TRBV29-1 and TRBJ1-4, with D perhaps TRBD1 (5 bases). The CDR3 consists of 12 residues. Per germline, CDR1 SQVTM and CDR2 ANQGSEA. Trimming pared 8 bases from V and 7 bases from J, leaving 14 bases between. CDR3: CSSEGIGEKLFF. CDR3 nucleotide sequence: TGCAGCTCAGAGGGGATAGGTGAAAAACTGTTTTTT.

Here the CDR3 DNA reads TGTGCCATCAGTGAGTCGACTAGCGGTGGAGCGGAGACCCAGCATTTT. Translated, it gives CAISESTSGGAETQHF. The chain recombines TRBV10-3 with TRBJ1-5; D not resolved. The CDR3 consists of 16 residues. From germline, CDR1 is ENHRY and CDR2 SYGVKD. V was pared by 0 bases and J by 11 bases, with 20 bases between.

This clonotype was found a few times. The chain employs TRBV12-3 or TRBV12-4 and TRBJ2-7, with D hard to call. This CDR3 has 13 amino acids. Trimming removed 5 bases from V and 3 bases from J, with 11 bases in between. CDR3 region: CASSPVLHYEQYF. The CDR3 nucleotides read TGTGCCAGCAGTCCAGTTCTACACTACGAGCAGTACTTC.

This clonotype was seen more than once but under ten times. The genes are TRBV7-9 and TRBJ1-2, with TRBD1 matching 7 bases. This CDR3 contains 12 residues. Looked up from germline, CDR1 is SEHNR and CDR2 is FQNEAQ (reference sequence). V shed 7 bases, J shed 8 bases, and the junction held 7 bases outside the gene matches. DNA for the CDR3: TGTGCCAGCACCAGGGGGGGTCAGGGCTACACCTTC. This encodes CASTRGGQGYTF. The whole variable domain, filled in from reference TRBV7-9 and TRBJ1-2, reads DTGVSQNPRHKITKRGQNVTFRCDPISEHNRLYWYRQTLGQGPEFLTYFQNEAQLEKSRLLSDRFSAERPKGSFSTLEIQRTEQGDSAMYLCASTRGGQGYTFGSGTRLTVV.

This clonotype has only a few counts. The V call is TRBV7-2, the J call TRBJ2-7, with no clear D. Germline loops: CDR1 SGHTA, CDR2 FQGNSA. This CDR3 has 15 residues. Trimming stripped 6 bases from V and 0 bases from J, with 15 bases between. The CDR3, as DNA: TGTGCCAGCAGTCAAATCTCGGGCCCCTCCTACGAGCAGTACTTC. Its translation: CASSQISGPSYEQYF.

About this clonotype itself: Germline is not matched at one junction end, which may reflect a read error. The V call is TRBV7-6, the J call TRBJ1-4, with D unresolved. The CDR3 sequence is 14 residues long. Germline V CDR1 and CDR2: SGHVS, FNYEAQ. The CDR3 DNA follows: TGTGCCAGCAGCCGTTTCGGGGAGGCTGAAAAAGTGTTTTTT. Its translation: CASSRFGEAEKVFF.

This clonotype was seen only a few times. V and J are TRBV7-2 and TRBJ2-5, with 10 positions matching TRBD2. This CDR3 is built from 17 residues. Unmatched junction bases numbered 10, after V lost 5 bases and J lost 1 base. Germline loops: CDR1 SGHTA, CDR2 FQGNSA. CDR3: CASSPFGLADIQETQYF. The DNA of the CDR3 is TGTGCCAGCAGCCCCTTCGGACTAGCGGATATCCAAGAGACCCAGTACTTC.

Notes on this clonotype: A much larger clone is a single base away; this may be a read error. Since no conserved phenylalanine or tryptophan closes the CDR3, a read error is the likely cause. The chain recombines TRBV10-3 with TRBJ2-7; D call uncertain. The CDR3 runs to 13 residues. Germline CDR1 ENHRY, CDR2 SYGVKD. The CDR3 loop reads CATSSPESYEQYL. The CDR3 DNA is TGTGCAACATCGTCTCCAGAGTCCTACGAGCAGTACTTA.

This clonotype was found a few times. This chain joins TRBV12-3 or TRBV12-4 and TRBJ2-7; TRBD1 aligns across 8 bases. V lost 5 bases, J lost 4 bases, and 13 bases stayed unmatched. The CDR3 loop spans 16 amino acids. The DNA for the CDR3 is TGTGCCAGCAGTCGGACCGGGACAGGTTTTCAGTACGAGCAGTACTTC. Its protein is CASSRTGTGFQYEQYF.